The entry below describes one T cell receptor beta chain. This sample was taken from a study of blood T cell repertoires in COVID-19. Across the study: PBMCs, B-cell-depleted T cells, or T cells were the source of the cDNA or gDNA that made up the material.

The CDR3 is 17 amino acids. Trimming took 3 bases from V and 3 from J, leaving 18 bases between them. Original processing notes: Scientists estimated how many nucleated cells there were by amplifying reference gene primers. Assay used: immunoSEQ multiplex PCR; TCRdb lists only in-frame clones, some missing. V and J calls plus clone size are reproduced from that table; the DNA served to infer D and trimming. The repertoire holds 150,000 to 200,000 clones, with about 90% as singletons. Sequencing was done on a sample of peripheral blood. The chain couples TRBV23-1 to TRBJ1-5; D may be TRBD1 (5 bases). TRBV23-1 is known as an ORF, though its function is uncertain. The TCR was taken from a man aged 55 to 70 with active or convalescent COVID-19. As DNA, the CDR3 is TGCGCCAGCAGTCACCCCTCGTTAAGGGGTTCCAATCAGCCCCAGCATTTT. Protein sequence: CASSHPSLRGSNQPQHF.